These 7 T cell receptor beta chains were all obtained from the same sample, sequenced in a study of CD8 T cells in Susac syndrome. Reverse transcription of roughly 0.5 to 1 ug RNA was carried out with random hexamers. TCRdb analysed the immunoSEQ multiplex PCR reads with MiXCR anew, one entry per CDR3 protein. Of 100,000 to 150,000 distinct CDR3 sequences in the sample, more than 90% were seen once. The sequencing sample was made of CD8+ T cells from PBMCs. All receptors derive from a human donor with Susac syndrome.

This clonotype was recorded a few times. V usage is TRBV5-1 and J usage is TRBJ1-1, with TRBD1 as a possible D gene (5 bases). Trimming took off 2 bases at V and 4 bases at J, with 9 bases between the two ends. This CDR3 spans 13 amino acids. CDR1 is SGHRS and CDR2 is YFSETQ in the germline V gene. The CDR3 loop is CASSLYGGTEAFF. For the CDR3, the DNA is TGCGCCAGCAGCTTATATGGGGGCACTGAAGCTTTCTTT.

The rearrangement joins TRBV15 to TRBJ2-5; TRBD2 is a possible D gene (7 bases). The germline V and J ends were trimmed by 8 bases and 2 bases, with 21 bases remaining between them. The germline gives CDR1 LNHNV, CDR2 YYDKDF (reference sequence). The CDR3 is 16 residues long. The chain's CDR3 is CATSDLGGAGQETQYF. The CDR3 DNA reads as TGTGCCACCTCGGACCTGGGGGGGGCAGGGCAAGAGACCCAGTACTTC.

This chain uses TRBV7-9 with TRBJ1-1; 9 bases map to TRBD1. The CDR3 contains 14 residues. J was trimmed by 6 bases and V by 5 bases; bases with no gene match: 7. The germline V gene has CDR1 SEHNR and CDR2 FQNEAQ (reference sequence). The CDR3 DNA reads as TGTGCCAGCAGCCTTACAGGGGGCGCGTCTGAAGCTTTCTTT. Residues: CASSLTGGASEAFF.

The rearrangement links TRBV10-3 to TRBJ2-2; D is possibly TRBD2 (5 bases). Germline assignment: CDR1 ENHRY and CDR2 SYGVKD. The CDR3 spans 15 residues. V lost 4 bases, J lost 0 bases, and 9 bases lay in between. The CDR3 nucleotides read TGTGCCATCAGTGGAAGCGGATCGAACACCGGGGAGCTGTTTTTT. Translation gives CAISGSGSNTGELFF.

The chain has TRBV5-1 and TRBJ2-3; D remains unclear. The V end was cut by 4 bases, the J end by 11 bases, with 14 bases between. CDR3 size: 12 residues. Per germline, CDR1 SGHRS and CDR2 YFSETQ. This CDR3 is CASSPVGWGQYF. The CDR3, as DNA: TGCGCCAGCAGCCCCGTGGGCTGGGGGCAGTATTTT.

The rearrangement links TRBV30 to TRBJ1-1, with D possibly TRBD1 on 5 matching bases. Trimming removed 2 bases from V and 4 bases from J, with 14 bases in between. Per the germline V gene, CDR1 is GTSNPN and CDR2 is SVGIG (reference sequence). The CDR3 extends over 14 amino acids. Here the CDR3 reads CAWSPARGGTEAFF. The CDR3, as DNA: TGTGCCTGGAGTCCCGCTCGGGGGGGCACTGAAGCTTTCTTT.

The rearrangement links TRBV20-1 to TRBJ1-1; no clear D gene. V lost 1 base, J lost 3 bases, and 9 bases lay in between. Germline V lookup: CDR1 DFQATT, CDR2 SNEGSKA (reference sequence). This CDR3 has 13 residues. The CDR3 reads CSARGEGDTEAFF. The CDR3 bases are TGCAGTGCTAGAGGGGAAGGAGACACTGAAGCTTTCTTT.